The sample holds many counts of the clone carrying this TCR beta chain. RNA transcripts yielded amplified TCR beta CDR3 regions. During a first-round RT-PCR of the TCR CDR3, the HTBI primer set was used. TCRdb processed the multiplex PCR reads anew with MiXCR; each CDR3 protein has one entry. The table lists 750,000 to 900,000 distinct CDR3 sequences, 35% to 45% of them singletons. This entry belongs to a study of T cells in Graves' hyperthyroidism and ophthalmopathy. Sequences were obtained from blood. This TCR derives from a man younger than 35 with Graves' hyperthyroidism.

The CDR3 DNA reads TGTGCCAGCAGCTTCAGTGGTAATGAAAAACTGTTTTTT. It is translated as CASSFSGNEKLFF. V and J are TRBV7-9 and TRBJ1-4; D is ambiguous. In germline, CDR1 is SEHNR, CDR2 FQNEAQ (reference sequence). The CDR3 sequence is 13 residues long. Trimming took 3 bases from V and 4 from J, leaving 6 bases between them. Full variable domain (rest looked up from reference TRBV7-9 and TRBJ1-4): DTGVSQNPRHKITKRGQNVTFRCDPISEHNRLYWYRQTLGQGPEFLTYFQNEAQLEKSRLLSDRFSAERPKGSFSTLEIQRTEQGDSAMYLCASSFSGNEKLFFGSGTQLSVL.